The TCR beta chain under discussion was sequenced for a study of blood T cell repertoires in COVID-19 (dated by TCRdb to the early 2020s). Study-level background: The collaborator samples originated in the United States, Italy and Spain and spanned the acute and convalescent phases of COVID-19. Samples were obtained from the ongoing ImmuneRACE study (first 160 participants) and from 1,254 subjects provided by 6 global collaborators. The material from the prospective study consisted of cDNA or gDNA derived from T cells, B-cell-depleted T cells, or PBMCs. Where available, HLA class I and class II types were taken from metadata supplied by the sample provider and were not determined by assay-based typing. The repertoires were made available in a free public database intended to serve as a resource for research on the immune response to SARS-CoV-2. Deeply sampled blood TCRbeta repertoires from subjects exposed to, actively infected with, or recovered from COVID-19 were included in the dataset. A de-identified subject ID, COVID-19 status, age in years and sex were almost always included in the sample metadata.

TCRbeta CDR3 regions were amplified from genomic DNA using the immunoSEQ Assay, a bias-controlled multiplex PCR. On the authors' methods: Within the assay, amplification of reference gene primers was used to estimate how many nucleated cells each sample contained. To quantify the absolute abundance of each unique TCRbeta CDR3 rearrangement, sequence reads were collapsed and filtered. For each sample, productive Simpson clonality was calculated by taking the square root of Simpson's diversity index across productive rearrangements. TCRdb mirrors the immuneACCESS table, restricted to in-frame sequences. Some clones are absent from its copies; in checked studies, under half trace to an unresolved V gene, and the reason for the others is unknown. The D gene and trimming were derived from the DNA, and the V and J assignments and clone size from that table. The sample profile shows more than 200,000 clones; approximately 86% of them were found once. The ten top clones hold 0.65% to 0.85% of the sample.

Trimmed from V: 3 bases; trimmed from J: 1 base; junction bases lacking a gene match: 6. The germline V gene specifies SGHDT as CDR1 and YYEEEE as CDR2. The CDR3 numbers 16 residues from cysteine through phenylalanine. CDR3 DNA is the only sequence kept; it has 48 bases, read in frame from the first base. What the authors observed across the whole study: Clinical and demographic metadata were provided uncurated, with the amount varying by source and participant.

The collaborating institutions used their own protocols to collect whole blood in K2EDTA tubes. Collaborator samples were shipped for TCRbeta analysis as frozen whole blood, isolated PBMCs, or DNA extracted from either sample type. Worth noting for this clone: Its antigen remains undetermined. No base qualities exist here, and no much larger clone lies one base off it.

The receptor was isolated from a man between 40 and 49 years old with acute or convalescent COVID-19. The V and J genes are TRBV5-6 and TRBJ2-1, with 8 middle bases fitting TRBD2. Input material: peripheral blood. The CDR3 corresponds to CASSSLAGRSYNEQFF. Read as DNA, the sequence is TGTGCCAGCAGCTCATTAGCGGGGAGATCCTACAATGAGCAGTTCTTC.